This entry concerns a single T cell receptor beta chain. This sample was taken from a study of technical replicates of blood from a handful of donors. The J segment lost 5 bases and the V segment lost 3 bases, leaving 8 bases of the junction unmatched. The CDR3 contains 16 residues. Germline V gene sequence: CDR1 MNHNS, CDR2 SASEGT. This table comes from immunoSEQ multiplex PCR, and its TCRdb copy is limited to in-frame clones, with some not included. The sample gives about 75,000 clones, around 97% of which show up once; roughly 0.3% is in the top ten. This receptor was obtained from a human donor in good health. V and J are TRBV6-1 and TRBJ2-4, with 9 bases fitting TRBD2. Specimen: T cells isolated from PBMCs. Here the CDR3 DNA reads TGTGCCAGCAGTGACCCGGGACTAGCTAACGAAAACATTCAGTACTTC. Its translation is CASSDPGLANENIQYF.